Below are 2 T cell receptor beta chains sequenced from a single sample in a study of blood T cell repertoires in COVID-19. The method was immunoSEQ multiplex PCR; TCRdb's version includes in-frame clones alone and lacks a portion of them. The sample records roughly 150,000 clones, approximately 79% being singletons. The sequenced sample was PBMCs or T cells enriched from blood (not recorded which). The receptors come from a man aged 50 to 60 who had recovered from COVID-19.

The CDR3 region is CASSQDKGTGITDTQYF. CDR3 DNA sequence: TGTGCCAGCAGCCAAGATAAGGGGACAGGGATCACAGATACGCAGTATTTT. V gene TRBV4-2 combines with J gene TRBJ2-3; 9 nucleotides align to TRBD1. With V trimmed by 0 bases and J by 2 bases, 6 bases remained unmatched. Germline V gene lookup returns CDR1 LGHNA and CDR2 YNFKEQ. The CDR3 spans 17 residues.

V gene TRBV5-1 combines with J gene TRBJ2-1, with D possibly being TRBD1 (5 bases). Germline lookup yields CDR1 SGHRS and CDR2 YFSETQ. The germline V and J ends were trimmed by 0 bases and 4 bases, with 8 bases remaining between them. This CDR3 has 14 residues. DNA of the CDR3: TGCGCCAGCAGCTTGGGACAGCAATACAATGAGCAGTTCTTC. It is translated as CASSLGQQYNEQFF.